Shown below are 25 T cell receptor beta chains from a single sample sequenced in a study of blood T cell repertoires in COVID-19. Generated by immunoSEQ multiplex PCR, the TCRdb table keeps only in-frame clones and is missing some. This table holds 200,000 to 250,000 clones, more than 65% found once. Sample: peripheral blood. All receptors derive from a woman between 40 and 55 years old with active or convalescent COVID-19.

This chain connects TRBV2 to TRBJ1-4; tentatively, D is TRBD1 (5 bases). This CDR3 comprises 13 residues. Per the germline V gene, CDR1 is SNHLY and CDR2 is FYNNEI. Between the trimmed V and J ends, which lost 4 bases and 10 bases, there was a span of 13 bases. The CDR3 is CASSGAWGGKLFF. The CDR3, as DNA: TGTGCCAGCAGTGGGGCCTGGGGCGGAAAACTGTTTTTT. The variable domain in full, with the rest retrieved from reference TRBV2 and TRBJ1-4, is EPEVTQTPSHQVTQMGQEVILRCVPISNHLYFYWYRQILGQKVEFLVSFYNNEISEKSEIFDDQFSVERPDGSNFTLKIRSTKLEDSAMYFCASSGAWGGKLFFGSGTQLSVL.

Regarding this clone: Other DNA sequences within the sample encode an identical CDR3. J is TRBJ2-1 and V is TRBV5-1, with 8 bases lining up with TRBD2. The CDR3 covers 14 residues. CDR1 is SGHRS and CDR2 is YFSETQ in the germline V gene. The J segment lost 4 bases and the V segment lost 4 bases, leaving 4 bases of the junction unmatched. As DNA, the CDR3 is TGCGCCAGCAGCCCCGGGGGGGGGTACAATGAGCAGTTCTTC. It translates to CASSPGGGYNEQFF. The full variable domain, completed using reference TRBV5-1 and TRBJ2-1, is KAGVTQTPRYLIKTRGQQVTLSCSPISGHRSVSWYQQTPGQGLQFLFEYFSETQRNKGNFPGRFSGRQFSNSRSEMNVSTLELGDSALYLCASSPGGGYNEQFFGPGTRLTVL.

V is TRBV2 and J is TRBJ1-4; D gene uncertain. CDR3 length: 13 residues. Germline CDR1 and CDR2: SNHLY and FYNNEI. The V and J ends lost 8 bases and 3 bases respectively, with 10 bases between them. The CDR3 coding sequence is TGTGCCAGCCGGAGGGTGGCTAATGAAAAACTGTTTTTT. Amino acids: CASRRVANEKLFF.

The CDR3 sequence is CAISSQAGQVYNEQFF. CDR3 coding DNA: TGTGCCATCAGTTCGCAGGCCGGACAGGTCTACAATGAGCAGTTCTTC. The gene calls are TRBV10-3 and TRBJ2-1, with TRBD1 matching over 7 bases. Trimming removed 5 bases from V and 3 bases from J; junction bases left unmatched: 10. The germline V gene encodes CDR1 ENHRY and CDR2 SYGVKD. The CDR3 has 16 residues.

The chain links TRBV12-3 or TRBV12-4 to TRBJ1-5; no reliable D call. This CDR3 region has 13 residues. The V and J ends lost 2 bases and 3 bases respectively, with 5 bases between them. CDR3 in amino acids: CASSLLANQPQHF. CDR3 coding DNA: TGTGCCAGCAGTTTATTGGCCAATCAGCCCCAGCATTTT.

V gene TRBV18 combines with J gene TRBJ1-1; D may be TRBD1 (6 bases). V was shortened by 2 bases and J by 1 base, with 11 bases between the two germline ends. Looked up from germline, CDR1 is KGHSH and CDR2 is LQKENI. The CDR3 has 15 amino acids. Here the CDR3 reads CASSPFAGENTEAFF. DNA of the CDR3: TGTGCCAGCTCACCATTCGCAGGGGAGAACACTGAAGCTTTCTTT. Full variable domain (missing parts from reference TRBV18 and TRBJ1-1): NAGVMQNPRHLVRRRGQEARLRCSPMKGHSHVYWYRQLPEEGLKFMVYLQKENIIDESGMPKERFSAEFPKEGPSILRIQQVVRGDSAAYFCASSPFAGENTEAFFGQGTRLTVV.

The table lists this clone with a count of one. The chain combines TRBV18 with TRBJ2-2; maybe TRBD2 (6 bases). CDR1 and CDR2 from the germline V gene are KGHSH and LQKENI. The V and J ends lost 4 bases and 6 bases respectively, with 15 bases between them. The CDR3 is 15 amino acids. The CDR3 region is CASSRRLGGAGELFF. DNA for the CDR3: TGTGCCAGCTCACGAAGACTAGGCGGTGCCGGGGAGCTGTTTTTT.

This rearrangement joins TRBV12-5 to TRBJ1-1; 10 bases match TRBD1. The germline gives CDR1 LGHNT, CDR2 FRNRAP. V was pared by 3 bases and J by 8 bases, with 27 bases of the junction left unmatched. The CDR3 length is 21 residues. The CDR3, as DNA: TGTGCTAGTGGTTTTAGCTTCAAACCCGTGGACAGGGGGGTAGATGGCGCGGAAGCTTTCTTT. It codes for CASGFSFKPVDRGVDGAEAFF.

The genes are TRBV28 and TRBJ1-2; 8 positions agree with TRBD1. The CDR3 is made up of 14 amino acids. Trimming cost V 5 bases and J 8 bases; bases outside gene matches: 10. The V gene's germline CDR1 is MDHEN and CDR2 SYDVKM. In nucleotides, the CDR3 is TGTGCCAGCAGTGAATCGACAGGGGCCGGCGGCTACACCTTC. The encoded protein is CASSESTGAGGYTF.

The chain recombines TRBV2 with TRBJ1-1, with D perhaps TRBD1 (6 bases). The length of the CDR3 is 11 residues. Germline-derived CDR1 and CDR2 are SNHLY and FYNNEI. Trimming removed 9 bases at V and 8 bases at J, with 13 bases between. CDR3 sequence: CASVGGIEAFF. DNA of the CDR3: TGTGCCAGTGTAGGGGGTATCGAAGCTTTCTTT. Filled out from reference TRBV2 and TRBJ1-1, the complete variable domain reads EPEVTQTPSHQVTQMGQEVILRCVPISNHLYFYWYRQILGQKVEFLVSFYNNEISEKSEIFDDQFSVERPDGSNFTLKIRSTKLEDSAMYFCASVGGIEAFFGQGTRLTVV.

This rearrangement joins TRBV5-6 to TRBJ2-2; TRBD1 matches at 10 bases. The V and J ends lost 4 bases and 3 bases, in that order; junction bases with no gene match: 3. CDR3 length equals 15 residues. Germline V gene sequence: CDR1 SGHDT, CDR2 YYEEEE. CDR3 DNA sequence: TGTGCCAGCAGCCCAGGGACAGGGGACACCGGGGAGCTGTTTTTT. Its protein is CASSPGTGDTGELFF.

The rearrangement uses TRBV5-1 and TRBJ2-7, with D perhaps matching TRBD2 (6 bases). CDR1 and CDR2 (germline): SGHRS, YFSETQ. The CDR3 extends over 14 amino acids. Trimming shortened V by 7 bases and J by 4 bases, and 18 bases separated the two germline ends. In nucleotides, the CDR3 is TGCGCCAGCTTACTTCTGGAGGGGCCTTACGAGCAGTACGTC. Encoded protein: CASLLLEGPYEQYV.

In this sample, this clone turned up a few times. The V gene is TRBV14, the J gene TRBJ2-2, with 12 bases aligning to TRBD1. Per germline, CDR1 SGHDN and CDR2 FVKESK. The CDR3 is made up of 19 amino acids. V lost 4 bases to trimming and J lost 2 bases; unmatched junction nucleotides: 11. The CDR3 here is CASSRFTGTGGLNTGELFF. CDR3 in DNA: TGTGCCAGCAGCCGATTTACCGGGACAGGGGGCCTCAACACCGGGGAGCTGTTTTTT. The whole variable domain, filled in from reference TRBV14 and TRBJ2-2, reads EAGVTQFPSHSVIEKGQTVTLRCDPISGHDNLYWYRRVMGKEIKFLLHFVKESKQDESGMPNNRFLAERTGGTYSTLKVQPAELEDSGVYFCASSRFTGTGGLNTGELFFGEGSRLTVL.

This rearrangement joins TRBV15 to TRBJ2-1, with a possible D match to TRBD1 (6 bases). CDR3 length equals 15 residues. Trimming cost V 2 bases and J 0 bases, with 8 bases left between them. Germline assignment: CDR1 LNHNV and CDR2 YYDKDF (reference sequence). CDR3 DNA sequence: TGTGCCACCAGCAGAAGGGACAACTCCTACAATGAGCAGTTCTTC. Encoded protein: CATSRRDNSYNEQFF.

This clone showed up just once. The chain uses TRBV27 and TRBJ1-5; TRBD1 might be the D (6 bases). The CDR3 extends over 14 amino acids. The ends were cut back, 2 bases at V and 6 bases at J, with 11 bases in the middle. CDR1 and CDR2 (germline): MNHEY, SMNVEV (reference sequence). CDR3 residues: CASSLSLGGQPQHF. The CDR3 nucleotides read TGTGCCAGCAGTTTAAGCCTAGGGGGTCAGCCCCAGCATTTT.

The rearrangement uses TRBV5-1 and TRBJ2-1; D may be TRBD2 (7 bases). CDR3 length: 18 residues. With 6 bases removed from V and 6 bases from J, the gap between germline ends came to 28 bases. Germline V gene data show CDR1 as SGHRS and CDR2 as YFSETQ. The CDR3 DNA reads TGCGCCAGCACCTTCCCCGCGGGGCGGGGGCCCGGGGGCAATGAGCAGTTCTTC. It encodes CASTFPAGRGPGGNEQFF.

The CDR3 bases are TGTGCCAGCACTGTAGGCCCCCAGGGGGGTGAAGCTTTCTTT. It codes for CASTVGPQGGEAFF. This chain joins TRBV6-1 and TRBJ1-1, with 7 bases fitting TRBD1. The CDR3 is 14 residues long. CDR1 MNHNS and CDR2 SASEGT come from the germline V gene. V was clipped by 7 bases and J by 7 bases; unmatched bases: 12.

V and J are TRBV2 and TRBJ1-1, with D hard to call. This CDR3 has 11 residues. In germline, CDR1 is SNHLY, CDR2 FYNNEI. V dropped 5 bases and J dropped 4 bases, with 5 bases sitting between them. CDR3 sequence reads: CASSPSTEAFF. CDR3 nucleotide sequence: TGTGCCAGCAGTCCTAGCACTGAAGCTTTCTTT. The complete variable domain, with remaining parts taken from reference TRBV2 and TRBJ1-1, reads EPEVTQTPSHQVTQMGQEVILRCVPISNHLYFYWYRQILGQKVEFLVSFYNNEISEKSEIFDDQFSVERPDGSNFTLKIRSTKLEDSAMYFCASSPSTEAFFGQGTRLTVV.

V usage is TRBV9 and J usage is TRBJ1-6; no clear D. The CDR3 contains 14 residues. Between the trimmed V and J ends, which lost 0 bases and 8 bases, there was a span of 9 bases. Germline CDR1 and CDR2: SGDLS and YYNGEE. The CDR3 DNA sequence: TGTGCCAGCAGCGTAGCTGGGCAGGATTCACCCCTCCACTTT. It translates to CASSVAGQDSPLHF.

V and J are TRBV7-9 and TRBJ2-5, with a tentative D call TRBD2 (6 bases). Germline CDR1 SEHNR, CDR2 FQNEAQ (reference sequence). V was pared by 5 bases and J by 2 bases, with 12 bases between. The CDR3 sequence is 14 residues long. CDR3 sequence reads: CASSPEGRQETQYF. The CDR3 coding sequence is TGTGCCAGCAGCCCGGAGGGACGGCAAGAGACCCAGTACTTC.

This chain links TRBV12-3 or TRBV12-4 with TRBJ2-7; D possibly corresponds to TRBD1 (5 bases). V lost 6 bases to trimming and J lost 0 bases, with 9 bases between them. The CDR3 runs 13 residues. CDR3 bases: TGTGCCAGCAGCACGACAGTCTCCTACGAGCAGTACTTC. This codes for CASSTTVSYEQYF.

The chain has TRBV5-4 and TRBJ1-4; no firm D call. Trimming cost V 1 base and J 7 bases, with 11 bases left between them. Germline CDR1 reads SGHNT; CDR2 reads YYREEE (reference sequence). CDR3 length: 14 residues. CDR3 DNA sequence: TGTGCCAGCAGCTTGTTTGGGAGCAGTGAAAAACTGTTTTTT. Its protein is CASSLFGSSEKLFF.

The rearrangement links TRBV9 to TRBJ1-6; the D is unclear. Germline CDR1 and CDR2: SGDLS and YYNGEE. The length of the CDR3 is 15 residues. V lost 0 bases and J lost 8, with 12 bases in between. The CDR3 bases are TGTGCCAGCAGCGTAGGGCCGGATGGAGATTCACCCCTCCACTTT. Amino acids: CASSVGPDGDSPLHF.

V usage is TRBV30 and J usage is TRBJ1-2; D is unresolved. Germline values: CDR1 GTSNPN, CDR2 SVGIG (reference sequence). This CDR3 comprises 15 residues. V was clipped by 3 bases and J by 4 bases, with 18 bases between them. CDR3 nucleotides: TGTGCCTGGAGGGACCCGTGGGGAGATGGCTATGGCTACACCTTC. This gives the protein CAWRDPWGDGYGYTF.

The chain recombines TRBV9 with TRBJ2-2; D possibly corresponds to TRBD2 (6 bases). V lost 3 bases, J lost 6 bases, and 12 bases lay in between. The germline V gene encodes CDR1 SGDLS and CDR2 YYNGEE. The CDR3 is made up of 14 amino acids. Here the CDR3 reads CASSAGLAPGELFF. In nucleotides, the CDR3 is TGTGCCAGCAGCGCCGGGCTAGCGCCCGGGGAGCTGTTTTTT. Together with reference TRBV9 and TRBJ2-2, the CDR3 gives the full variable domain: DSGVTQTPKHLITATGQRVTLRCSPRSGDLSVYWYQQSLDQGLQFLIQYYNGEERAKGNILERFSAQQFPDLHSELNLSSLELGDSALYFCASSAGLAPGELFFGEGSRLTVL.